The 22 T cell receptor beta chains in this list originate from one sample, sequenced in a study of T cell clusters in autoimmune cytopenias. Some 38,000 genome equivalents of blood DNA were amplified for TRB. One tube held mixed TRB-A and TRB-B primer pools for touch-down PCR. TCRdb re-called the multiplex PCR reads; every CDR3 protein appears as one record, without DNA. The sample has approximately 2,000 distinct CDR3 sequences. The sequenced material came from peripheral blood. The receptor source for this set is a human donor with an autoimmune cytopenia or autoimmune hepatitis (not recorded which).

This clonotype is large (0.1 to 1%) by frequency. The chain links TRBV6-5 to TRBJ1-4; the D call from TCRdb, TRBD1, cannot be confirmed without DNA. The length of the CDR3 is 15 residues. CDR1 and CDR2 from the germline V gene are MNHEY and SVGAGI. CDR3 loop: CASRPSTGGRGKLFF.

V is TRBV7-2 and J is TRBJ2-3; the D gene TCRdb calls, TRBD1, cannot be checked with no DNA. The germline gives CDR1 SGHTA, CDR2 FQGNSA. There are 15 residues in the CDR3. The CDR3 here is CASTPPGGAEDTQYF. The complete variable domain, with remaining parts taken from reference TRBV7-2 and TRBJ2-3, reads GAGVSQSPSNKVTEKGKDVELRCDPISGHTALYWYRQSLGQGLEFLIYFQGNSAPDKSGLPSDRFSAERTGGSVSTLTIQRTQQEDSAVYLCASTPPGGAEDTQYFGPGTRLTVL.

Measured by frequency, this clonotype is medium-sized. This sequence joins TRBV5-5 and TRBJ1-2; as DNA is missing, the TRBD1 call by TCRdb cannot be tested. The CDR3 totals 14 residues. Germline V gene data show CDR1 as SGHKS and CDR2 as YYEKEE (reference sequence). CDR3 loop: CASSPGTADKGYTF. Full variable domain (rest looked up from reference TRBV5-5 and TRBJ1-2): DAGVTQSPTHLIKTRGQQVTLRCSPISGHKSVSWYQQVLGQGPQFIFQYYEKEERGRGNFPDRFSARQFPNYSSELNVNALLLGDSALYLCASSPGTADKGYTFGSGTRLTVV.

Considering frequency, this clonotype is medium-sized. V is TRBV10-3 and J is TRBJ2-1; without DNA, the TCRdb call of TRBD1 cannot be checked. Per germline, CDR1 ENHRY and CDR2 SYGVKD. The CDR3 sequence is 12 residues long. The chain's CDR3 is CAISERGYEQFF.

V usage is TRBV27 and J usage is TRBJ2-3; TCRdb lists TRBD1, though no DNA is available to test this call. Per the germline V gene, CDR1 is MNHEY and CDR2 is SMNVEV (reference sequence). The CDR3 spans 14 residues. CDR3 residues: CASSPGGVPTTQYF.

This clonotype counts as large by frequency. V is TRBV30 and J is TRBJ2-7. Germline CDR1 reads GTSNPN; CDR2 reads SVGIG (reference sequence). CDR3 length: 13 residues. The CDR3 protein is CAWSVSESGMQYF. The full variable domain, with the rest looked up from reference TRBV30 and TRBJ2-7, is SQTIHQWPATLVQPVGSPLSLECTVEGTSNPNLYWYRQAAGRGLQLLFYSVGIGQISSEVPQNLSASRPQDRQFILSSKKLLLSDSGFYLCAWSVSESGMQYFGPGTRLTVT.

The chain has TRBV5-6 and TRBJ2-3; checking the TCRdb D call of TRBD1 is not possible without DNA. Germline loops: CDR1 SGHDT, CDR2 YYEEEE. This CDR3 is built from 20 residues. The CDR3 loop reads CASSIYLCSGQGAGPDTQYF.

In terms of frequency, this clonotype is medium-sized. The chain uses TRBV4-3 and TRBJ1-6. The CDR3 runs to 13 residues. The germline V gene encodes CDR1 LGHNA and CDR2 YSLEER. The CDR3 protein is CASSQERRSPLHF.

The chain employs TRBV29-1 and TRBJ2-2; TCRdb gives TRBD2 as the D gene, but with no DNA this cannot be confirmed. CDR1 is SQVTM and CDR2 is ANQGSEA in the germline V gene. The CDR3 sequence is 19 residues long. The CDR3 region is CSVELPLDAGGPNTGELFF.

This clonotype is labeled medium-sized based on frequency. The chain joins TRBV12-3 or TRBV12-4 to TRBJ1-6. The CDR3 spans 12 residues. The CDR3 region is CASSHSRSPLHF.

This clonotype counts as large by frequency. The rearrangement joins TRBV29-1 to TRBJ1-2; TCRdb designates TRBD1, a call that cannot be tested without DNA. Germline V gives CDR1 SQVTM, CDR2 ANQGSEA. The CDR3 consists of 14 residues. The CDR3: CSVEDRSGDYGYTF.

Measured by frequency, this clonotype is medium-sized. The V call is TRBV6-5, the J call TRBJ1-2; no DNA is available, so the TRBD1 call from TCRdb remains unchecked. Germline-derived CDR1 and CDR2 are MNHEY and SVGAGI. The CDR3 runs 14 residues. The CDR3 reads CASSYRDRGYGYTF.

By frequency, this clonotype registers medium-sized. This chain connects TRBV27 to TRBJ2-2; absent DNA, TCRdb's TRBD1 call cannot be checked. CDR3 length equals 18 residues. Germline values: CDR1 MNHEY, CDR2 SMNVEV (reference sequence). CDR3 protein: CASSWAGATLPNTGELFF.

The chain combines TRBV12-5 with TRBJ2-4; the D call from TCRdb, TRBD1, cannot be confirmed without DNA. Germline CDR1 LGHNT, CDR2 FRNRAP. The CDR3 has 19 amino acids. CDR3 loop: CASGFPGQGFLEAKNIQYF.

The rearrangement uses TRBV18 and TRBJ1-1; lacking DNA, the TRBD1 call made by TCRdb goes unchecked. CDR1 is KGHSH, CDR2 LQKENI, per germline. The CDR3 is 15 residues long. CDR3 protein: CASSPRQGMNTEAFF.

The rearrangement joins TRBV2 to TRBJ2-7; TCRdb lists TRBD1, though no DNA is available to test this call. Germline CDR1 is SNHLY and CDR2 is FYNNEI. The CDR3 sequence is 13 residues long. The CDR3 is CASTGQAWHEQYF. The full variable domain, in which reference TRBV2 and TRBJ2-7 provide the parts outside the CDR3, is EPEVTQTPSHQVTQMGQEVILRCVPISNHLYFYWYRQILGQKVEFLVSFYNNEISEKSEIFDDQFSVERPDGSNFTLKIRSTKLEDSAMYFCASTGQAWHEQYFGPGTRLTVT.

This clonotype is deemed medium-sized by its frequency. The gene calls are TRBV15 and TRBJ2-1; TCRdb lists TRBD2, though no DNA is available to test this call. In germline, CDR1 is LNHNV, CDR2 YYDKDF (reference sequence). This CDR3 contains 15 residues. CDR3 region: CATSRETSAGNEQFF.

CDR3 region: CASSQERHTSYNEQFF. The gene calls are TRBV4-2 and TRBJ2-1. The CDR3 is 16 residues long. Germline V gene data show CDR1 as LGHNA and CDR2 as YNFKEQ.

This clonotype is deemed medium-sized (0.01 to 0.1%) by its frequency. The chain employs TRBV19 and TRBJ2-3; there is no DNA to check the TCRdb D call of TRBD1. CDR3 length: 15 residues. Germline CDR1 is LNHDA and CDR2 is SQIVND (reference sequence). The CDR3 is CASATGQQSTDTQYF. Using reference TRBV19 and TRBJ2-3 for the parts outside the CDR3, the full variable domain is DGGITQSPKYLFRKEGQNVTLSCEQNLNHDAMYWYRQDPGQGLRLIYYSQIVNDFQKGDIAEGYSVSREKKESFPLTVTSAQKNPTAFYLCASATGQQSTDTQYFGPGTRLTVL.

This clonotype is classed as medium-sized (0.01 to 0.1%) by frequency. This sequence joins TRBV6-4 and TRBJ1-4. Germline V gives CDR1 MRHNA, CDR2 SNTAGT. The CDR3 has 17 amino acids. This chain's CDR3 is CASSDSKRAPTNEKLFF.

This clonotype is called medium-sized (0.01 to 0.1%) based on its frequency. The chain is built from TRBV4-3 and TRBJ2-2. The germline CDR1 and CDR2 sequences are LGHNA and YSLEER. This CDR3 is 14 amino acids long. CDR3 amino acids: CASSQLADTGELFF.

The gene calls are TRBV4-1 and TRBJ2-7; with no DNA, the TCRdb D assignment of TRBD1 cannot be verified. From germline, CDR1 is MGHRA and CDR2 YSYEKL. The CDR3 has 12 amino acids. CDR3 in amino acids: CASSQTGNEQYF.